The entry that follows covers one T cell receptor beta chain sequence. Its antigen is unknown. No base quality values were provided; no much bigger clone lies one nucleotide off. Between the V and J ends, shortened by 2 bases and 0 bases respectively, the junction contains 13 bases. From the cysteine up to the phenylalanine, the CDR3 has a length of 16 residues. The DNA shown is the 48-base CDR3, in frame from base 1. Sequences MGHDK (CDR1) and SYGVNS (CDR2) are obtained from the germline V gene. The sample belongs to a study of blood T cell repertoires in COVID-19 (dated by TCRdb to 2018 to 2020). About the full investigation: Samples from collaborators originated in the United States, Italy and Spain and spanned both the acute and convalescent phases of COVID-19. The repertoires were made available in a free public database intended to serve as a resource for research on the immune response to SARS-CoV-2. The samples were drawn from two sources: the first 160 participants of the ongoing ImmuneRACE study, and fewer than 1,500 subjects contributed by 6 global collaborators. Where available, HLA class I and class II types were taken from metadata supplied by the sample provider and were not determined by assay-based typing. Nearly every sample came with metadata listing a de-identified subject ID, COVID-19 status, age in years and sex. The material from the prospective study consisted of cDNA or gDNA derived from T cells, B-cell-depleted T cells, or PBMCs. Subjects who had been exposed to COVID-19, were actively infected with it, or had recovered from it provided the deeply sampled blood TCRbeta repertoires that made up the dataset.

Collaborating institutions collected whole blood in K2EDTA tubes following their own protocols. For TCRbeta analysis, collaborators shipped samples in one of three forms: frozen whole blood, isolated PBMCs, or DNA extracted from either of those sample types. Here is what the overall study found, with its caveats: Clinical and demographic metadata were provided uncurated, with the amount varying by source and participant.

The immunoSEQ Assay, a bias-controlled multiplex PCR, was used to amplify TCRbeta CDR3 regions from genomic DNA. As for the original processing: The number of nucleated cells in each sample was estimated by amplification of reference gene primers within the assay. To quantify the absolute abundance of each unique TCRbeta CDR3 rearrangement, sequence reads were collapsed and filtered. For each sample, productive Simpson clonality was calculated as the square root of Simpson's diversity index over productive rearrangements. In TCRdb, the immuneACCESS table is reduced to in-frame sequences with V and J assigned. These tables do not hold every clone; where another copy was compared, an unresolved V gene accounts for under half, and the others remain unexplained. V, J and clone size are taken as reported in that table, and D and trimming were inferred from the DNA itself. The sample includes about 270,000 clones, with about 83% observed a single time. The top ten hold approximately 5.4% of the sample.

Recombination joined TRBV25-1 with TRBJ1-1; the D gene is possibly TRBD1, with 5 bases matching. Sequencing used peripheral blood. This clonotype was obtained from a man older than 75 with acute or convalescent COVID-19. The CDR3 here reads CASSERTDNMNTEAFF. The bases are TGTGCCAGCAGTGAAAGAACGGACAACATGAACACTGAAGCTTTCTTT.